This TCR beta chain derives from a study of technical replicates of blood from a handful of donors. Germline trimming cut 11 bases from V and 6 bases from J; bases unmatched to any gene: 13. Germline V gives CDR1 MNHNS, CDR2 SASEGT. This CDR3 contains 14 residues. Sequenced by immunoSEQ multiplex PCR; TCRdb stores in-frame clones only, minus some. The sample yields about 81,000 clones, around 95% seen once. The sample was T cells isolated from PBMCs. This receptor was taken from a human donor in good health. This sequence joins TRBV6-1 and TRBJ2-1; 7 positions agree with TRBD1. The DNA for the CDR3 is TGTGCCGGTAGGTTCGACAGGGCGGCCAATGAGCAGTTCTTC. Protein sequence: CAGRFDRAANEQFF.